The 10 T cell receptor beta chains listed next were all sequenced from one sample in a study of T cells in Graves' hyperthyroidism and ophthalmopathy. RNA transcripts gave rise to amplified TCR beta CDR3 regions. HTBI primers were used for first-round RT-PCR of the TCR CDR3. TCRdb reanalysed the multiplex PCR reads using MiXCR and keeps one entry per CDR3 protein. Of hundreds of thousands of distinct CDR3 sequences in the sample, about 17% were seen once. Sequenced material: blood. All receptors come from a woman aged 45 to 65 with Graves' hyperthyroidism that later progressed to Graves' ophthalmopathy.

A note on this clonotype: Given a much more abundant clone one base away, this may be a read error. The chain recombines TRBV2 with TRBJ2-5; D is uncertain. The CDR3 is made up of 12 amino acids. CDR1 SNHLY and CDR2 FYNNEI come from the germline V gene. The CDR3 DNA sequence: TGTGGCAGCAGTGAATCGGTTGAGACCCAGTACTTC. This encodes CGSSESVETQYF. Full variable domain (rest looked up from reference TRBV2 and TRBJ2-5): EPEVTQTPSHQVTQMGQEVILRCVPISNHLYFYWYRQILGQKVEFLVSFYNNEISEKSEIFDDQFSVERPDGSNFTLKIRSTKLEDSAMYFCGSSESVETQYFGPGTRLLVL.

Only a few counts were recorded for this clonotype. The J gene is TRBJ1-1, the V gene TRBV3-1; no clear D. V gave up 0 bases and J gave up 8 bases, with 13 bases separating them. The V gene's germline CDR1 is LGHDT and CDR2 YNNKEL (reference sequence). The CDR3 loop spans 14 amino acids. The CDR3 coding sequence is TGTGCCAGCAGCCAAGATTTAGCCTTGGCAGAAGCTTTCTTT. It translates to CASSQDLALAEAFF.

This clonotype has at least ten counts. As DNA, the CDR3 is TGCAGTGCTAGATTCCGACAGGGGGCGGTTGAGCAGTACTTC. It is translated as CSARFRQGAVEQYF. This sequence joins TRBV20-1 and TRBJ2-7; TRBD1 aligns across 10 bases. Germline lookup yields CDR1 DFQATT and CDR2 SNEGSKA (reference sequence). The CDR3 extends over 14 amino acids. The trim removed 2 bases at V and 7 bases at J, leaving 8 bases unmatched.

CDR3 region: CASSLTPSDTQYF. CDR3 coding DNA: TGTGCCAGCAGCTTGACACCTTCAGATACGCAGTATTTT. The chain joins TRBV5-4 to TRBJ2-3; no reliable D call. From germline, CDR1 is SGHNT and CDR2 YYREEE (reference sequence). The ends were cut back, 1 base at V and 4 bases at J, with 7 bases in the middle. The CDR3 is 13 residues long.

This clonotype was seen ten or more times. J is TRBJ1-2 and V is TRBV2; D not resolved. With 3 bases removed from V and 4 bases from J, the gap between germline ends came to 18 bases. This CDR3 region has 16 residues. Germline loops: CDR1 SNHLY, CDR2 FYNNEI. CDR3 coding DNA: TGTGCCAGCAGTGATCCCATCACGGGGTCCGGCTATGGCTACACCTTC. This codes for CASSDPITGSGYGYTF.

This clonotype was recorded at least ten times. The chain uses TRBV6-2 or TRBV6-3 and TRBJ1-1; a possible D gene is TRBD1 (6 bases). Germline assignment: CDR1 MNHEY and CDR2 SVGEGT. The CDR3 has 15 amino acids. V was pared by 0 bases and J by 1 base, with 9 bases between. The CDR3 DNA sequence: TGTGCCAGCAGTTACTCTGGGGGGGCGAACACTGAAGCTTTCTTT. Amino acids: CASSYSGGANTEAFF.

This clonotype has only a few counts. The chain recombines TRBV18 with TRBJ2-1, with 7 positions matching TRBD1. This CDR3 has 13 residues. Trimming cost V 5 bases and J 5 bases; bases outside gene matches: 3. Germline CDR1 reads KGHSH; CDR2 reads LQKENI. The CDR3 spells CASSADRHNEQFF. The CDR3 DNA reads as TGTGCCAGCTCAGCGGACAGGCACAATGAGCAGTTCTTC.

The sample holds a few counts of this clonotype. The chain recombines TRBV19 with TRBJ1-1; D possibly corresponds to TRBD1 (5 bases). Per germline, CDR1 LNHDA and CDR2 SQIVND (reference sequence). This CDR3 has 16 amino acids. V was cut by 2 bases and J by 0 bases, with 13 bases left in between. In DNA, the CDR3 is TGTGCCAGTAGTATATGGGAGGAGGGGATGAACACTGAAGCTTTCTTT. Translated, it gives CASSIWEEGMNTEAFF.

The chain couples TRBV29-1 to TRBJ1-2; 7 positions agree with TRBD1. V lost 4 bases, J lost 4 bases, and 9 bases stayed unmatched. Germline V gene sequence: CDR1 SQVTM, CDR2 ANQGSEA. The CDR3 is made up of 14 amino acids. CDR3 sequence (DNA): TGCAGCGTTGGCGGCAGGGGGGTCGGCTATGGCTACACCTTC. It specifies CSVGGRGVGYGYTF.

The chain combines TRBV3-1 with TRBJ1-3; D may be TRBD1 (6 bases). Between the trimmed V and J ends, which lost 5 bases and 4 bases, there was a span of 12 bases. The CDR3 totals 14 residues. Germline values: CDR1 LGHDT, CDR2 YNNKEL (reference sequence). The CDR3 DNA sequence: TGTGCCAGCAGCTACAGGGTGTCCGGAAACACCATATATTTT. Encoded protein: CASSYRVSGNTIYF.